The T cell receptor (beta chain) described here comes from a study of cytomegalovirus exposure and HLA in healthy donors. J lost 1 base, V lost 8 bases, and 7 bases had no gene match. The CDR3 length is 15 residues. Germline lookup yields CDR1 MNHEY and CDR2 SVGAGI. Primers: 60 Vbeta forward and 13 Jbeta reverse. Assay: immunoSEQ multiplex PCR; the TCRdb copy retains only in-frame clones and omits some. Altogether about 160,000 clones are present, around 74% being singletons, with the ten largest covering approximately 2.4%. The sample was PBMCs. This clonotype originated in a female donor in good health and CMV-seronegative. This sequence joins TRBV6-5 and TRBJ1-3; the match to TRBD1 covers 8 bases. This CDR3 reads CASAGTGASGNTIYF. The DNA for the CDR3 is TGTGCCAGCGCCGGGACAGGAGCATCTGGAAACACCATATATTTT.